This T cell receptor beta chain was sequenced during a study of blood T cell repertoires in COVID-19. About the study: T cells, B-cell-depleted T cells, or PBMCs supplied cDNA or gDNA.

Authors' analysis steps: Scientists estimated how many nucleated cells there were by amplifying reference gene primers. Using immunoSEQ multiplex PCR, the repertoire was profiled, and TCRdb retains in-frame clones only, with some absent. The DNA was the basis for D and trimming; V, J and clone size are from that table. This table has around 160,000 clones, 80% to 90% appearing once. The CDR3 is made up of 15 amino acids. Trimming removed 4 bases from V and 0 bases from J, with 10 bases in between. Germline V CDR1 and CDR2: SEHNR, FQNEAQ (reference sequence). The clonotype comes from a man in his sixties with acute or convalescent COVID-19. The V call is TRBV7-9, the J call TRBJ2-1, with D maybe TRBD1 (5 bases). Material for sequencing was peripheral blood. CDR3 nucleotides: TGTGCCAGCAGCTCCGTGGGGCGCTCCTACAATGAGCAGTTCTTC. Its protein is CASSSVGRSYNEQFF.